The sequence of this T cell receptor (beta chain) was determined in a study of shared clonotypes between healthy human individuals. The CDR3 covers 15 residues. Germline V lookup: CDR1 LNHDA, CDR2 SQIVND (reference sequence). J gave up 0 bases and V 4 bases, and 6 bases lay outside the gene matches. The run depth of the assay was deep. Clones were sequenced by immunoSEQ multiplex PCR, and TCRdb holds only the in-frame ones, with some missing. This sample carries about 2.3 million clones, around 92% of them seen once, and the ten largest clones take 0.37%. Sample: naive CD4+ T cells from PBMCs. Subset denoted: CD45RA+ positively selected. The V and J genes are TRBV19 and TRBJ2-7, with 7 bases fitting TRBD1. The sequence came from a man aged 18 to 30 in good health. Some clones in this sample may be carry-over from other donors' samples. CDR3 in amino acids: CASSNPGTVSYEQYF. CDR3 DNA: TGTGCCAGTAGTAACCCCGGGACAGTCTCCTACGAGCAGTACTTC.